This TCR beta chain was retrieved from a study of cytomegalovirus exposure and HLA in healthy donors. Study findings and constraints: Researchers reportedly found TCR beta sequences accurately predicted most subjects' HLA-A and HLA-B alleles. About 87% or about 30% of the time was how often most TCR beta V segments were productive, according to an earlier analysis. Most sequenced TCRs were rare (though some public TCRs occurred in many donors).

This CDR3 comprises 15 residues. The V end lost 4 bases, the J end lost 3 bases, and 13 bases lay between the germline ends. Germline CDR1 SGHDT, CDR2 YYEEEE. As regards this clone: Its antigen remains unknown.

With 60 Vbeta and 13 Jbeta primers, the PCR was carried out. Sequenced by immunoSEQ multiplex PCR; TCRdb stores in-frame clones only, minus some. Counted here are about 160,000 clones, 82% occurring once; the ten biggest clones make up about 1.6%. Sequenced sample: PBMCs. The J gene is TRBJ1-4, the V gene TRBV5-6; a weak D match, TRBD1 (6 bases). The sequence derives from a girl aged 5 to 17 in good health and CMV-seropositive. Here the CDR3 reads CASSGTGLANEKLFF. DNA of the CDR3: TGTGCCAGCAGCGGAACAGGGCTCGCTAATGAAAAACTGTTTTTT. Full variable domain (rest looked up from reference TRBV5-6 and TRBJ1-4): DAGVTQSPTHLIKTRGQQVTLRCSPKSGHDTVSWYQQALGQGPQFIFQYYEEEERQRGNFPDRFSGHQFPNYSSELNVNALLLGDSALYLCASSGTGLANEKLFFGSGTQLSVL.